The 16 T cell receptor beta chains listed next were all sequenced from one sample in a study of T cells after yellow fever vaccination. Each CDR3 protein is one row after TCRdb ran MiXCR on the 5' RACE reads. The table records approximately 70,000 distinct CDR3 sequences, 5% to 8% of them present only once. Sample: CD8+ T cells sorted from PBMCs, taken 35 to 50 days after the first yellow fever vaccination. All receptors come from a man between 18 and 35 years old who received the YFV17D yellow fever vaccine.

This chain's CDR3 is CASSSRPRQRYQPQHF. In DNA form, the CDR3 reads TGTGCCAGCAGCTCACGGCCCCGACAGAGATATCAGCCCCAGCATTTT. The rearrangement uses TRBV7-6 and TRBJ1-5; TRBD1 might be the D (5 bases). The CDR3 spans 16 residues. Germline CDR1 SGHVS, CDR2 FNYEAQ. V was shortened by 4 bases and J by 5 bases, with 18 bases between the two germline ends. Supplemented by reference TRBV7-6 and TRBJ1-5, the full variable domain reads GAGVSQSPRYKVTKRGQDVALRCDPISGHVSLYWYRQALGQGPEFLTYFNYEAQQDKSGLPNDRFSAERPEGSISTLTIQRTEQRDSAMYRCASSSRPRQRYQPQHFGDGTRLSIL.

At least ten counts were recorded for this clonotype. The chain is built from TRBV5-1 and TRBJ2-7; possibly TRBD2 for D (5 bases). This CDR3 comprises 13 residues. With 0 bases removed from V and 6 bases from J, the gap between germline ends came to 10 bases. Germline CDR1 is SGHRS and CDR2 is YFSETQ. CDR3 DNA sequence: TGCGCCAGCAGCTTGGAGGCGGGCCCCGAGCAGTACTTC. Translating gives CASSLEAGPEQYF.

This clonotype has at least ten counts. The chain has TRBV29-1 and TRBJ1-1, with TRBD1 identical over 7 bases. Germline lookup yields CDR1 SQVTM and CDR2 ANQGSEA. The CDR3 sequence is 13 residues long. With 8 bases clipped from V and 0 bases from J, the junction kept 6 bases outside the gene matches. This chain's CDR3 is CSSGGGLNTEAFF. The CDR3 region has the DNA TGCAGCTCAGGGGGGGGTCTGAACACTGAAGCTTTCTTT.

In its sample, this clonotype was seen many times. V gene TRBV2 combines with J gene TRBJ2-1, with 7 nucleotides matching TRBD2. V gave up 6 bases and J gave up 7 bases; unmatched junction bases: 21. CDR1 is SNHLY, CDR2 FYNNEI, per germline. The CDR3 length is 18 residues. The CDR3 region is CASRPGGSSGAVENEQFF. In nucleotides, the CDR3 is TGTGCCAGCAGACCGGGTGGGTCTAGCGGCGCGGTTGAGAATGAGCAGTTCTTC.

The rearrangement uses TRBV7-9 and TRBJ1-2, with unresolved D. This CDR3 comprises 14 residues. Germline assignment: CDR1 SEHNR and CDR2 FQNEAQ (reference sequence). The V and J ends lost 2 bases and 5 bases respectively, with 12 bases between them. CDR3 sequence (DNA): TGTGCCAGCAGCTTAAACAATTTAGGGTATGGCTACACCTTC. Its protein product is CASSLNNLGYGYTF.

This clonotype was seen more than once but under ten times. The V and J genes are TRBV4-1 and TRBJ1-5; 9 bases fit TRBD1. Trimming cost V 6 bases and J 0 bases; bases outside gene matches: 3. Germline loops: CDR1 MGHRA, CDR2 YSYEKL. The CDR3 is 15 amino acids. CDR3 sequence reads: CASSWTGDSNQPQHF. The CDR3 nucleotides read TGCGCCAGCAGTTGGACAGGGGATAGCAATCAGCCCCAGCATTTT.

This clonotype came up many times. The chain joins TRBV4-2 to TRBJ2-1; TRBD2 is a possible D gene (5 bases). Per the germline V gene, CDR1 is LGHNA and CDR2 is YNFKEQ. The CDR3 extends over 14 amino acids. V was cut by 5 bases and J by 1 base, with 9 bases left in between. CDR3 bases: TGTGCCAGCAGCAGAGAGGGATCCTACAATGAGCAGTTCTTC. Its translation is CASSREGSYNEQFF.

The table lists this clonotype with many counts. The CDR3 DNA sequence: TGTGCCAGCAGCCAGGGACACTTGAACACAGATACGCAGTATTTT. Translated: CASSQGHLNTDTQYF. The chain recombines TRBV12-3 or TRBV12-4 with TRBJ2-3, with D perhaps matching TRBD1 (6 bases). V lost 6 bases and J 2 bases, leaving 15 bases between the germline ends. This CDR3 contains 15 residues.

This clonotype was counted ten times or more. The chain links TRBV6-5 to TRBJ2-1; 9 bases match TRBD2. The length of the CDR3 is 15 residues. The V segment lost 2 bases and the J segment 8 bases; nucleotides outside the gene matches: 7. Germline values: CDR1 MNHEY, CDR2 SVGAGI. The DNA for the CDR3 is TGTGCCAGCAGTTACGACCAAGCGGGGGGCTATGAGCAGTTCTTC. Residues: CASSYDQAGGYEQFF.

V is TRBV5-4 and J is TRBJ2-1, with TRBD1 matching over 8 bases. CDR3 length: 15 amino acids. From germline, CDR1 is SGHNT and CDR2 YYREEE (reference sequence). The junction had 8 bases not matched to a gene; V was cut back by 4 bases and J by 5 bases. The CDR3 spells CASSHSGGVHNEQFF. CDR3 sequence (DNA): TGTGCCAGCAGCCATTCAGGGGGCGTCCACAATGAGCAGTTCTTC.

This clonotype was counted at least ten times. This chain uses TRBV29-1 with TRBJ2-2; possibly TRBD2 for D (5 bases). CDR1 is SQVTM and CDR2 is ANQGSEA in the germline V gene. Trimming removed 4 bases from V and 3 bases from J, with 15 bases in between. The CDR3 is made up of 15 amino acids. Here the CDR3 reads CSVGLAAADTGELFF. The CDR3 bases are TGCAGCGTTGGTCTGGCAGCGGCGGACACCGGGGAGCTGTTTTTT.

This clonotype came up many times. The chain is built from TRBV28 and TRBJ2-2, with 7 bases that match TRBD1. Trimming removed 10 bases from V and 3 bases from J; junction bases left unmatched: 11. Germline loops: CDR1 MDHEN, CDR2 SYDVKM. The CDR3 is 15 residues long. The CDR3 DNA reads TGTGCCACCCTTCCCGGTGACAGGGACACCGGGGAGCTGTTTTTT. Translating it yields CATLPGDRDTGELFF.

This clonotype has ten or more counts. This chain connects TRBV27 to TRBJ2-1; the match to TRBD2 covers 7 bases. The V and J ends lost 2 bases and 2 bases, in that order; junction bases with no gene match: 9. This CDR3 has 17 residues. Germline V CDR1 and CDR2: MNHEY, SMNVEV (reference sequence). The CDR3 nucleotides are TGTGCCAGCAGTTTAATCTCGTCTAGCGGCGCCTACAATGAGCAGTTCTTC. Its translation is CASSLISSSGAYNEQFF.

There are many counts of this clonotype. V and J are TRBV6-5 and TRBJ2-2, with D maybe TRBD1 (6 bases). This CDR3 is 17 amino acids long. Germline-derived CDR1 and CDR2 are MNHEY and SVGAGI. With 3 bases removed from V and 6 bases from J, the gap between germline ends came to 20 bases. CDR3 DNA sequence: TGTGCCAGCAGTTATCCCCCAACGCAGGGGTATGCCGGGGAGCTGTTTTTT. Its translation: CASSYPPTQGYAGELFF.

This clonotype occurred many times. The V and J genes are TRBV15 and TRBJ2-5; 7 bases line up with TRBD1. Germline V gene lookup returns CDR1 LNHNV and CDR2 YYDKDF (reference sequence). Losses at the gene ends were 1 base for V and 7 bases for J; bases not matched to a gene: 6. This CDR3 has 14 residues. The CDR3 DNA follows: TGTGCCACCAGCAGAGGAAGGGGGCAGGTGACCCAGTACTTC. The encoded protein is CATSRGRGQVTQYF.

The sample holds many counts of this clonotype. This sequence joins TRBV3-1 and TRBJ1-1; possibly TRBD1 for D (5 bases). The CDR3 is 17 residues long. V lost 2 bases, J lost 5 bases, and 21 bases lay in between. Germline V gene sequence: CDR1 LGHDT, CDR2 YNNKEL (reference sequence). The CDR3 protein is CASSQPYRDGGRTEAFF. CDR3 sequence (DNA): TGTGCCAGCAGCCAACCTTACCGGGACGGGGGTAGGACTGAAGCTTTCTTT.